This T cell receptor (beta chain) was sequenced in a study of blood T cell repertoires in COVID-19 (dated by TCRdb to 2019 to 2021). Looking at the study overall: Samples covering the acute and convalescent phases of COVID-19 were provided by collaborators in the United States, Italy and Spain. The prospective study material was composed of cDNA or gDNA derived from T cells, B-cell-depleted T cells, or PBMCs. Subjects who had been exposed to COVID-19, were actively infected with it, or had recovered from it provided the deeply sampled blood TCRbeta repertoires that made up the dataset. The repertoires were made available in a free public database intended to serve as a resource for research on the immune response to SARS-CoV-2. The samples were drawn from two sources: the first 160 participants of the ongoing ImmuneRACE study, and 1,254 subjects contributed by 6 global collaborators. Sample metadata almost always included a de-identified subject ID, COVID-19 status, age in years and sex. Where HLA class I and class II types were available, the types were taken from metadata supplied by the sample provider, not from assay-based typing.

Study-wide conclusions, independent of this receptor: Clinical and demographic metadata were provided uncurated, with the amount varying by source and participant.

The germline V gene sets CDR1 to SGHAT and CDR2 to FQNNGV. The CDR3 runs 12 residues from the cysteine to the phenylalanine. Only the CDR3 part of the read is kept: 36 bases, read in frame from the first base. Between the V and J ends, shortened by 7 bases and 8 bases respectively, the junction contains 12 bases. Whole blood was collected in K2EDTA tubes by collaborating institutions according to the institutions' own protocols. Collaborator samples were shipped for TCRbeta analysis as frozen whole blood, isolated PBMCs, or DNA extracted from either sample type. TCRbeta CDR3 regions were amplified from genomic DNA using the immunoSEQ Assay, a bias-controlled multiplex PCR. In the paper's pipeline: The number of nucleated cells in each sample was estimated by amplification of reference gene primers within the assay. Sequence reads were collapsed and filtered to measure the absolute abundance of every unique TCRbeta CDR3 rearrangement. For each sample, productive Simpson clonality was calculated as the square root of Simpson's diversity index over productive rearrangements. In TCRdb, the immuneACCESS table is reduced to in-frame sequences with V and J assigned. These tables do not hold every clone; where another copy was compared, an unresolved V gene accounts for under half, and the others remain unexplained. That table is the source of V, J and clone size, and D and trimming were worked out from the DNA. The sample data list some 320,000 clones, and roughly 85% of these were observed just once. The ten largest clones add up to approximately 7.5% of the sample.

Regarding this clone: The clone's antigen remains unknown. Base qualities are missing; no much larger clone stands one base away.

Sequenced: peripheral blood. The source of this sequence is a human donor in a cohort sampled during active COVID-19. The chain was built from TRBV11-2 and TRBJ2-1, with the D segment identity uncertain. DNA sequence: TGTGCCAGCAACCAGGTGGGTTATGAGCAGTTCTTC. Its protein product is CASNQVGYEQFF.